This TCR beta chain was sequenced in a study of cytomegalovirus exposure and HLA in healthy donors. The CDR3 runs to 16 residues. The V and J ends lost 4 bases and 4 bases respectively, with 19 bases between them. Germline V lookup: CDR1 LNHDA, CDR2 SQIVND (reference sequence). Use of 60 Vbeta and 13 Jbeta primers characterized the PCR. The data were produced by immunoSEQ multiplex PCR, yet TCRdb's version contains in-frame clones alone and is incomplete. The sample holds 200,000 or so clones; 87% are singletons and the top ten take over 1%. About this clone itself: Its antigen remains unknown.

Study results and limitations: Analysis was carried out at a later point, and it linked a missense DCLRE1C variant to TCR beta V- and J-gene trimming.

Sequencing was performed on PBMCs. The TCR originated in a man under 40 in good health and CMV-seronegative. The rearrangement uses TRBV19 and TRBJ1-1; D is perhaps TRBD1 (6 bases). The CDR3 DNA follows: TGTGCCAGTAGTACCACGGACAGAACATTGAGCACTGAAGCTTTCTTT. It is translated as CASSTTDRTLSTEAFF.